Shown below are 4 T cell receptor beta chains from a single sample sequenced in a study of T cells in Graves' hyperthyroidism and ophthalmopathy. What was amplified from RNA transcripts were TCR beta CDR3 regions. The HTBI primer set served for first-round RT-PCR of the TCR CDR3. TCRdb independently ran MiXCR on the multiplex PCR reads; one entry per CDR3 protein. The sample includes about 760,000 distinct CDR3 sequences, 35% of them seen just once. The source material was blood. The source of these receptors is a woman aged 40 to 50 with Graves' hyperthyroidism.

The rearrangement uses TRBV29-1 and TRBJ1-2; no clear D gene. The germline V gene has CDR1 SQVTM and CDR2 ANQGSEA. Trimming stripped 6 bases from V and 4 bases from J, with 12 bases between. The CDR3 extends over 12 amino acids. CDR3 protein: CSVGTELYGYTF. CDR3 DNA sequence: TGCAGCGTCGGTACAGAACTCTATGGCTACACCTTC.

This clonotype appeared once. At one boundary the junction diverges from the germline segment, which might be a read error. This chain links TRBV25-1 with TRBJ1-2; D is unclear. Germline V gene lookup returns CDR1 MGHDK and CDR2 SYGVNS. This CDR3 has 12 amino acids. In nucleotides, the CDR3 is TGTGCCAGCAGTGAAAGCCCCTATGGCTGCACCTTC. Its protein is CASSESPYGCTF.

This clonotype was detected a few times. The chain couples TRBV12-3 or TRBV12-4 to TRBJ1-6, with 7 positions matching TRBD1. CDR3 length: 13 amino acids. V trimming: 10 bases; J trimming: 7 bases; junction bases outside the gene matches: 7. The CDR3 nucleotides are TGTGCCACCAAGGGACAGCTAAATTCACCCCTCCACTTT. It is translated as CATKGQLNSPLHF.

This clonotype has a handful of counts. The V gene is TRBV5-1, the J gene TRBJ2-7, with D possibly TRBD2 on 5 matching bases. The CDR3 covers 13 residues. Germline V gene lookup returns CDR1 SGHRS and CDR2 YFSETQ. Deletions cut 4 bases from V and 1 base from J, with 9 bases between. In nucleotides, the CDR3 is TGCGCCAGCAGCGGACTGGCTTCCTACGAGCAGTACTTC. Its translation: CASSGLASYEQYF.